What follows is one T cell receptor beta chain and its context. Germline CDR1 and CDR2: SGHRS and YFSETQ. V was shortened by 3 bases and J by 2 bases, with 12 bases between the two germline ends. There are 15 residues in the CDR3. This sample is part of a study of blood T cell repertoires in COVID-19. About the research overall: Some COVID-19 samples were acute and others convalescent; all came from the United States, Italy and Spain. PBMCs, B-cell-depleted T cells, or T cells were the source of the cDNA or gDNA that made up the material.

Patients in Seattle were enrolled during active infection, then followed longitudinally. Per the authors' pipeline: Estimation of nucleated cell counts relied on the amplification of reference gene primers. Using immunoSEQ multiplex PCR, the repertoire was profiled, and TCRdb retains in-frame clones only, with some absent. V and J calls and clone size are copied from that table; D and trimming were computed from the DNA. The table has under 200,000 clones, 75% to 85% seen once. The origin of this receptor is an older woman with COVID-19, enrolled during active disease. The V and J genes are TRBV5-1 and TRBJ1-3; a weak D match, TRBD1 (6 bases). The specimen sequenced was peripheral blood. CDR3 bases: TGCGCCAGCAGCTCACAGGGCACCACTGGAAACACCATATATTTT. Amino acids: CASSSQGTTGNTIYF.